One and the same sample provided the 26 T cell receptor beta chains below, sequenced in a study of blood T cells in healthy people across ages. A second PCR of about 7 to 12 cycles used a sample-barcoded 5' primer and a J-beta primer mix. From the 5' RACE reads, TCRdb called clonotypes with MiXCR, one entry per CDR3 protein. This table has under 2,000,000 distinct CDR3 sequences, about 50% appearing once. Sequenced input: blood. The receptors shown here come from a woman aged 40 to 50 in good health.

V usage is TRBV19 and J usage is TRBJ2-5; 10 nucleotides align to TRBD1. CDR1 and CDR2 from the germline V gene are LNHDA and SQIVND (reference sequence). V gave up 11 bases and J gave up 4 bases; unmatched junction bases: 4. This CDR3 contains 12 residues. CDR3 bases: TGTGCCTGCCGGGACAGGGGAGAGACCCAGTACTTC. This encodes CACRDRGETQYF.

The genes are TRBV4-2 and TRBJ1-1, with D unclear. V lost 0 bases to trimming and J lost 3 bases, with 11 bases between them. The CDR3 length is 15 residues. Germline V gene data show CDR1 as LGHNA and CDR2 as YNFKEQ. CDR3: CASSQDLDGYTEAFF. The CDR3 nucleotides read TGTGCCAGCAGCCAAGATCTGGACGGGTACACTGAAGCTTTCTTT.

The V gene is TRBV7-2, the J gene TRBJ2-3; TRBD2 matches at 9 bases. Germline-derived CDR1 and CDR2 are SGHTA and FQGNSA. CDR3 size: 16 residues. After removal of 1 base from V and 5 bases from J, the junction contained 7 bases not matched to a gene. CDR3 residues: CASSLGVLAGLDTQYF. CDR3 coding DNA: TGTGCCAGCAGCTTAGGGGTCCTAGCGGGGTTAGATACGCAGTATTTT.

The chain combines TRBV6-1 with TRBJ2-6, with D perhaps matching TRBD2 (5 bases). Germline-derived CDR1 and CDR2 are MNHNS and SASEGT. Trimming cost V 3 bases and J 2 bases, with 20 bases left between them. CDR3 length equals 19 residues. The CDR3 protein is CASSDPWPGEAAGANVLTF. In DNA form, the CDR3 reads TGTGCCAGCAGTGATCCCTGGCCCGGGGAAGCGGCTGGGGCCAACGTCCTGACTTTC.

This clonotype was found a few times. The chain combines TRBV7-9 with TRBJ2-4, with 7 nucleotides matching TRBD1. CDR1 is SEHNR, CDR2 FQNEAQ, per germline (reference sequence). The ends lost 5 bases at V and 13 bases at J; junction bases unmatched: 8. This CDR3 has 12 residues. The CDR3 DNA is TGTGCCAGCAGCGCACAGGGGAAGGAGCAGTACTTC. Its translation: CASSAQGKEQYF. Complete variable domain (other parts from reference TRBV7-9 and TRBJ2-4): DTGVSQNPRHKITKRGQNVTFRCDPISEHNRLYWYRQTLGQGPEFLTYFQNEAQLEKSRLLSDRFSAERPKGSFSTLEIQRTEQGDSAMYLCASSAQGKEQYFGAGTRLSVL.

In its sample, this clonotype was seen a few times. The chain uses TRBV5-1 and TRBJ2-1, with TRBD1 as a possible D gene (6 bases). Per the germline V gene, CDR1 is SGHRS and CDR2 is YFSETQ. The CDR3 sequence is 15 residues long. The ends were cut back, 3 bases at V and 2 bases at J, with 12 bases in the middle. CDR3 coding DNA: TGCGCCAGCAGCTCCCGACAGGTTCCCTACAATGAGCAGTTCTTC. It encodes CASSSRQVPYNEQFF.

Remarks on this clonotype: One end of the junction fails to match germline, which may point to a read error. This chain connects TRBV7-2 to TRBJ1-2; D is perhaps TRBD1 (5 bases). The CDR3 covers 13 residues. The germline gives CDR1 SGHTA, CDR2 FQGNSA. CDR3 sequence reads: CAGSLGRDEGYTF. In DNA, the CDR3 is TGTGCCGGCAGCTTAGGCAGGGACGAGGGCTACACCTTC.

This chain connects TRBV4-3 to TRBJ2-1; 9 nucleotides agree with TRBD1. This CDR3 spans 15 amino acids. The germline CDR1 and CDR2 sequences are LGHNA and YSLEER. Unmatched junction bases numbered 5, after V lost 3 bases and J lost 5 bases. In nucleotides, the CDR3 is TGCGCCAGCAGCCACGACGGGACAGGGAACAATGAGCAGTTCTTC. The encoded protein is CASSHDGTGNNEQFF.

This chain uses TRBV29-1 with TRBJ1-1; no firm D call. Looked up from germline, CDR1 is SQVTM and CDR2 is ANQGSEA. The CDR3 length is 13 residues. V lost 8 bases and J lost 2, with 15 bases in between. Here the CDR3 reads CSRWSADNTEAFF. The CDR3 bases are TGCAGCAGATGGAGTGCCGACAACACTGAAGCTTTCTTT.

J is TRBJ1-2 and V is TRBV4-1, with D uncertain. The CDR3 totals 17 residues. Germline CDR1 and CDR2: MGHRA and YSYEKL. V was clipped by 3 bases and J by 4 bases, with 21 bases between them. The CDR3 loop reads CASSQQLKEIRFYGYTF. The DNA for the CDR3 is TGCGCCAGCAGCCAGCAATTGAAAGAGATTAGATTCTATGGCTACACCTTC.

There are a few counts of this clonotype. The CDR3 DNA reads TGTGCCAGCAGCCTCCACTCTAGAAATGAGCAGTTCTTC. Translated, it gives CASSLHSRNEQFF. V and J are TRBV7-2 and TRBJ2-1; no definite D call. With 5 bases removed from V and 7 bases from J, the gap between germline ends came to 12 bases. Per the germline V gene, CDR1 is SGHTA and CDR2 is FQGNSA. The CDR3 consists of 13 residues.

This clonotype was observed a single time. The CDR3 is CASSPPNGRNYEQYF. DNA for the CDR3: TGTGCCAGCTCACCACCGAATGGGCGGAACTACGAGCAGTACTTC. V gene TRBV18 combines with J gene TRBJ2-7; D is undetermined. Germline V gene sequence: CDR1 KGHSH, CDR2 LQKENI. This CDR3 region has 15 residues. Trimming left V 0 bases short and J 3 bases short, with 12 bases between.

This clonotype appeared a few times. The chain employs TRBV12-3 or TRBV12-4 and TRBJ2-3; TRBD2 agrees at 9 bases. Trimming took 1 base from V and 2 from J; bases not matched to a gene: 13. The CDR3 totals 19 residues. The CDR3 DNA follows: TGTGCCAGCAGTTTAGAATCACCGATTAGCGGGGGAATCACAGATACGCAGTATTTT. Its protein is CASSLESPISGGITDTQYF.

A few counts support this clonotype. The chain uses TRBV5-6 and TRBJ1-2; D is possibly TRBD1 (5 bases). Germline V CDR1 and CDR2: SGHDT, YYEEEE. This CDR3 has 12 residues. Trimming stripped 0 bases from V and 10 bases from J, with 10 bases between. The CDR3, as DNA: TGTGCCAGCAGCTTGGCGGGACGCATCTACACCTTC. It specifies CASSLAGRIYTF.

This clonotype was observed a handful of times. The V gene is TRBV6-5, the J gene TRBJ2-1; no clear D. This CDR3 is 15 amino acids long. CDR1 and CDR2 from the germline V gene are MNHEY and SVGAGI. V was trimmed by 7 bases and J by 7 bases, leaving 20 bases between them. The CDR3 region has the DNA TGTGCCAGCACCCAAGGCAGGACGCCACGTAATGAGCAGTTCTTC. Encoded protein: CASTQGRTPRNEQFF.

This clonotype was seen only a few times. The gene calls are TRBV20-1 and TRBJ1-2; 10 bases line up with TRBD1. The CDR3 contains 13 residues. The ends lost 4 bases at V and 7 bases at J; junction bases unmatched: 6. The germline V gene encodes CDR1 DFQATT and CDR2 SNEGSKA (reference sequence). The CDR3 is CSAKFGTGAGYTF. Here the CDR3 DNA reads TGCAGTGCTAAATTCGGGACAGGGGCTGGCTACACCTTC.

The V gene is TRBV6-1, the J gene TRBJ2-5, with D hard to call. TRBJ2-7 matches the DNA end more closely, so the J call is doubtful. The germline V gene encodes CDR1 MNHNS and CDR2 SASEGT. CDR3 length: 15 amino acids. The CDR3 protein is CASSEFTTSGYEQYF. In nucleotides, the CDR3 is TGTGCCAGCAGTGAATTCACCACTTCGGGCTACGAGCAGTACTTC.

This clonotype was counted only a few times. In nucleotides, the CDR3 is TGTGCCAGCAGCACCGACAGGCGATACACAGATACGCAGTATTTT. It specifies CASSTDRRYTDTQYF. The V gene is TRBV12-3 or TRBV12-4, the J gene TRBJ2-3, with a tentative D call TRBD1 (6 bases). The CDR3 consists of 15 residues. V was cut by 6 bases and J by 2 bases, with 15 bases left in between.

The gene calls are TRBV6-6 and TRBJ2-7, with a weak D call TRBD2 (5 bases). CDR1 MNHNY and CDR2 SVGAGI come from the germline V gene (reference sequence). Trimming took 5 bases from V and 9 from J, leaving 17 bases between them. The CDR3 length is 13 residues. The CDR3 bases are TGTGCCAGCAGTACTGCGTCAGGCCGGGGGCAGTACTTC. It translates to CASSTASGRGQYF.

The chain employs TRBV19 and TRBJ2-4, with unresolved D. Between the trimmed V and J ends, which lost 3 bases and 0 bases, there was a span of 12 bases. Looked up from germline, CDR1 is LNHDA and CDR2 is SQIVND (reference sequence). The CDR3 runs 16 residues. The CDR3 DNA reads TGTGCCAGTAGTATTAAAGGGTTAGGAGCCAAAAACATTCAGTACTTC. Translated, it gives CASSIKGLGAKNIQYF.

This sequence joins TRBV5-6 and TRBJ2-7, with D perhaps matching TRBD1 or TRBD2 (5 bases each). The V gene lost 0 bases and the J gene lost 7 bases, with 14 bases spanning the gap. The germline V gene has CDR1 SGHDT and CDR2 YYEEEE. The CDR3 consists of 14 residues. The CDR3 DNA is TGTGCCAGCAGCTTGGGACAGAGGGTAGAGGAGCAGTACTTC. Encoded protein: CASSLGQRVEEQYF.

The V and J genes are TRBV4-1 and TRBJ1-6; D is unresolved. Between the trimmed V and J ends, which lost 0 bases and 10 bases, there was a span of 19 bases. Germline V CDR1 and CDR2: MGHRA, YSYEKL. The CDR3 sequence is 17 residues long. CDR3 sequence: CASSQDLGSGIGSPLHF. CDR3 sequence (DNA): TGCGCCAGCAGCCAAGATTTAGGCAGTGGGATCGGGTCACCCCTCCACTTT.

The genes are TRBV29-1 and TRBJ2-3, with D perhaps TRBD2 (6 bases). Per the germline V gene, CDR1 is SQVTM and CDR2 is ANQGSEA. The CDR3 has 15 residues. V lost 4 bases, J lost 1 base, and 15 bases lay in between. CDR3 sequence reads: CSVGRGGIGTDTQYF. Written as DNA, the CDR3 is TGCAGCGTTGGGAGGGGCGGGATTGGCACAGATACGCAGTATTTT.

This clonotype was seen only a few times. The chain joins TRBV6-2 or TRBV6-3 to TRBJ1-6; D not resolved. Looked up from germline, CDR1 is MNHEY and CDR2 is SVGEGT. This CDR3 is 12 amino acids long. Trimming removed 2 bases from V and 9 bases from J, with 5 bases in between. CDR3 nucleotides: TGTGCCAGCAGTTACGACGGTTCACCCCTCCACTTT. Encoded protein: CASSYDGSPLHF.

The sample holds a few counts of this clonotype. This sequence joins TRBV9 and TRBJ2-3; TRBD2 matches 8 bases. V gave up 0 bases and J gave up 3 bases; unmatched junction bases: 6. The CDR3 totals 16 residues. Germline V CDR1 and CDR2: SGDLS, YYNGEE. In DNA, the CDR3 is TGTGCCAGCAGCGTAGCCCGGGGGGGCCGGACAGATACGCAGTATTTT. Its translation: CASSVARGGRTDTQYF.

This chain joins TRBV4-1 and TRBJ2-5, with D maybe TRBD2 (5 bases). V gave up 4 bases and J gave up 5 bases, with 20 bases separating them. Germline V gives CDR1 MGHRA, CDR2 YSYEKL. CDR3 length: 16 amino acids. The DNA for the CDR3 is TGCGCCAGCAGCCCACGAGGGTCAGTAAAGGTGGAGACCCAGTACTTC. As protein: CASSPRGSVKVETQYF.